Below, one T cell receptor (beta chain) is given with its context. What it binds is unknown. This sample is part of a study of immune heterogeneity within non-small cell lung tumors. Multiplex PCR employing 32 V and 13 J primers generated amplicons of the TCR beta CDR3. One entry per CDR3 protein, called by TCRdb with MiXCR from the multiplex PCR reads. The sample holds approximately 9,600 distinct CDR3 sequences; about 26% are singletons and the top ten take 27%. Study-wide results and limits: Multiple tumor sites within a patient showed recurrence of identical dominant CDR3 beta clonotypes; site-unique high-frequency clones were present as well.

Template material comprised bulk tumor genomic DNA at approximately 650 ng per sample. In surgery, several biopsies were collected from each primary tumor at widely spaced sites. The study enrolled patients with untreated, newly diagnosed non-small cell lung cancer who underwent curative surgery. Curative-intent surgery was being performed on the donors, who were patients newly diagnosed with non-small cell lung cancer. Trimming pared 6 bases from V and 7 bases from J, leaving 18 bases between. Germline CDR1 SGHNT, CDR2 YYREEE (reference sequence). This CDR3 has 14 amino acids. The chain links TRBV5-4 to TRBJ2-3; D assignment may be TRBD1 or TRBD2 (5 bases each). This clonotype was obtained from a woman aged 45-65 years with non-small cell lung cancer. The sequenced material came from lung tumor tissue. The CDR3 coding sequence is TGTGCCAGCACGATGGGGGACGTAGGGAATACGCAGTATTTT. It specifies CASTMGDVGNTQYF.